The following is a T cell receptor beta chain sequence with its context. What it recognizes is unknown. The germline CDR1 and CDR2 sequences are MNHNY and SVGAGI (reference sequence). V was cut by 7 bases and J by 3 bases, with 12 bases left in between. The CDR3 is made up of 13 amino acids. The data belong to a study of cytomegalovirus exposure and HLA in healthy donors. Whole-study results and caveats: There were reportedly fewer N-insertions in an Asian-associated ancestry cluster than the roughly 680-donor mean, in a later analysis. As immune exposure information, only CMV serostatus was available. Reported findings show TCR beta sequences accurately forecast HLA-A and HLA-B alleles in most subjects. CMV antigen specificity was confirmed in vitro for three CMV-associated chains.

The PCR ran on 60 Vbeta and 13 Jbeta primers. This table comes from immunoSEQ multiplex PCR, and its TCRdb copy is limited to in-frame clones, with some not included. The sample lists 95,000 to 150,000 clones; less than 85% were seen once. This chain joins TRBV6-6 and TRBJ1-2, with D possibly being TRBD1 (6 bases). The receptor's source is a man aged 25-45 years in good health and CMV-seropositive. The sequenced sample was PBMCs. The CDR3 protein is CASITDSYYGYTF. As DNA, the CDR3 is TGTGCCAGCATTACGGACAGCTACTATGGCTACACCTTC.